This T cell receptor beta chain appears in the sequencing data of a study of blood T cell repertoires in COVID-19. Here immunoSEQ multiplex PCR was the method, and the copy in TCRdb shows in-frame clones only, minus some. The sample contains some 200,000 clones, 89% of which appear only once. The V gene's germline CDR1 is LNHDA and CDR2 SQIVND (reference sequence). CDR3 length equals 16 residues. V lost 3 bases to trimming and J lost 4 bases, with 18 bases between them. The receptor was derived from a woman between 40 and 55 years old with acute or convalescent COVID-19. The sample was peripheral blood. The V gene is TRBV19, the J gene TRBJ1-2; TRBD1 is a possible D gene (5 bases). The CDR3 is CASSMAGTQRVYGYTF. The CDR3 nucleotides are TGTGCCAGTAGTATGGCCGGGACTCAAAGGGTCTATGGCTACACCTTC.